This T cell receptor beta chain originates from a study of a mutant IDH1 vaccine in newly diagnosed glioma. Study background: First vaccine doses came 4-6 weeks after radiotherapy alone, or with temozolomide cycles. Patients were pretreated with radiotherapy, temozolomide, or both, mostly both.

Details on this clone: The antigen is not known.

The V end was cut by 0 bases, the J end by 5 bases, with 6 bases between. This CDR3 comprises 14 residues. Germline CDR1 and CDR2: SGHRS and YFSETQ. The time point is: week 11, during vaccination. A single vaccine dose contained 300 ug of mutant IDH1 20-mer peptide, and topical imiquimod was used with it. TCRdb's copy holds only in-frame clones and misses some; the assay was immunoSEQ multiplex PCR. The sample lists about 110,000 clones; roughly 88% were seen once. This chain joins TRBV5-1 and TRBJ1-6; tentatively, D is TRBD1 (5 bases). The TCR sequence derives from a woman between 50 and 59 years old with glioma. The material sequenced was PBMCs, taken from a glioma patient whose treatment included an IDH1 peptide vaccine. CDR3 coding DNA: TGCGCCAGCAGCTTGGTAGGGGATAATTCACCCCTCCACTTT. Amino acids: CASSLVGDNSPLHF.